This is a list of T cell receptor beta chains from one sample in a study of cytomegalovirus exposure and HLA in healthy donors. Clones were sequenced by immunoSEQ multiplex PCR, and TCRdb holds only the in-frame ones, with some missing. This sample has hundreds of thousands of clones, with approximately 82% found just once. Material: PBMCs. These receptors all stem from a woman in her thirties or forties in good health and CMV-seronegative. Both conserved end residues are part of each CDR3. Each record gives: D gene, V gene, clone size, J gene, CDR3 DNA, CDR3 protein. The D gene is left open where the match is weak. Size is omitted from some rows. Given values are once, few, many or a class for expanded clones.

D gene: .
V gene: TRBV19
clone size: .
J gene: TRBJ1-1
CDR3 DNA: TGTGCCAGTAGTCCCCAGGGTGGGGACTACACTGAAGCTTTCTTT
CDR3 protein: CASSPQGGDYTEAFF

D gene: TRBD1
V gene: TRBV2
clone size: .
J gene: TRBJ1-2
CDR3 DNA: TGTGCCAGCATTGACGACAGGGAATGGCGCAATGGCTACACCTTC
CDR3 protein: CASIDDREWRNGYTF

D gene: .
V gene: TRBV9
clone size: few
J gene: TRBJ2-3
CDR3 DNA: TGTGCCAGCAGCGTAGGTTCAGAGGGCCGCACAGATACGCAGTATTTT
CDR3 protein: CASSVGSEGRTDTQYF

D gene: .
V gene: TRBV9
clone size: .
J gene: TRBJ2-5
CDR3 DNA: TGTGCCAGCAGCGTAGAGGGGGTGTGGGGCGAGACCCAGTACTTC
CDR3 protein: CASSVEGVWGETQYF

D gene: .
V gene: TRBV5-4
clone size: .
J gene: TRBJ2-7
CDR3 DNA: TGTGCCAGCAGCTTGGGTCAATTCTACGAGCAGTACTTC
CDR3 protein: CASSLGQFYEQYF

D gene: TRBD2
V gene: TRBV2
clone size: .
J gene: TRBJ2-1
CDR3 DNA: TGTGCCAGCAAAGGTAGCGGGGAGCACTACAATGAGCAGTTCTTC
CDR3 protein: CASKGSGEHYNEQFF

D gene: .
V gene: TRBV28
clone size: .
J gene: TRBJ2-1
CDR3 DNA: TGTGCCAGCAGTTTATCCGGCAGGGCCCGTGTCTTC
CDR3 protein: CASSLSGRARVF

D gene: TRBD1
V gene: TRBV28
clone size: .
J gene: TRBJ1-2
CDR3 DNA: TGTGCCATCTACCCGGGACAGGGAAATGGCTACACCTTC
CDR3 protein: CAIYPGQGNGYTF

D gene: TRBD2
V gene: TRBV6-1
clone size: .
J gene: TRBJ2-7
CDR3 DNA: TGTGCCAGCAAATTCTTAGCGGGGCACGACTACGAGCAGTACTTC
CDR3 protein: CASKFLAGHDYEQYF

D gene: .
V gene: TRBV5-4
clone size: .
J gene: TRBJ2-5
CDR3 DNA: TGTGCCAGCAGCTTGGGGCAGGGCGAGACCCAGTACTTC
CDR3 protein: CASSLGQGETQYF

D gene: TRBD2
V gene: TRBV10-3
clone size: once
J gene: TRBJ2-1
CDR3 DNA: TGTGCCATCAGTGAGTTAGCGGGGGCCTACAATGAGCAGTTCTTC
CDR3 protein: CAISELAGAYNEQFF

D gene: TRBD1
V gene: TRBV9
clone size: .
J gene: TRBJ1-6
CDR3 DNA: TGTGCCAGCAGCGTAGAAGACAGGGGTGGAAGTAATTCACCCCTCCACTTT
CDR3 protein: CASSVEDRGGSNSPLHF

D gene: TRBD1
V gene: TRBV2
clone size: few
J gene: TRBJ2-2
CDR3 DNA: TGTGCCAGCCTGAAGGGGGCGCTGAACACCGGGGAGCTGTTTTTT
CDR3 protein: CASLKGALNTGELFF

D gene: .
V gene: TRBV15
clone size: once
J gene: TRBJ1-1
CDR3 DNA: TGTGCCACCAGCAGGGCCCCAAACACTGAAGCTTTCTTT
CDR3 protein: CATSRAPNTEAFF

D gene: TRBD1
V gene: TRBV7-9
clone size: .
J gene: TRBJ2-3
CDR3 DNA: TGTGCCAGCACCATCCCGGGACAGGGGTTTCGGCAATTAGATACGCAGTATTTT
CDR3 protein: CASTIPGQGFRQLDTQYF

D gene: TRBD2
V gene: TRBV19
clone size: .
J gene: TRBJ2-5
CDR3 DNA: TGTGCCAGTAGTATAGAGACTAGCGGGGGGACCCAGTACTTC
CDR3 protein: CASSIETSGGTQYF

D gene: .
V gene: TRBV18
clone size: .
J gene: TRBJ2-5
CDR3 DNA: TGTGCCAGCTCACCACCGCAGGGTTTTGGGGAGACCCAGTACTTC
CDR3 protein: CASSPPQGFGETQYF

D gene: TRBD1
V gene: TRBV13
clone size: .
J gene: TRBJ2-7
CDR3 DNA: TGTGCCAGCAGCTTAGTACAGGGGGGCCCCTCCTACGAGCAGTACTTC
CDR3 protein: CASSLVQGGPSYEQYF

D gene: TRBD1
V gene: TRBV7-9
clone size: few
J gene: TRBJ1-1
CDR3 DNA: TGTGCCAGCAGCTCACAGGGGGGTTTTCTCGAGACTTTCTTT
CDR3 protein: CASSSQGGFLETFF

D gene: .
V gene: TRBV6-6
clone size: .
J gene: TRBJ1-2
CDR3 DNA: TGTGCCAGCAGAGCGGGGGGTGACGGCTACACCTTC
CDR3 protein: CASRAGGDGYTF

D gene: .
V gene: TRBV18
clone size: .
J gene: TRBJ1-2
CDR3 DNA: TGTGCCAGCTCTTTCCTTTCCGGGACACTTGATGGCTACACCTTC
CDR3 protein: CASSFLSGTLDGYTF

D gene: .
V gene: TRBV30
clone size: .
J gene: TRBJ1-1
CDR3 DNA: TGTGCCTGGGTCGGTCACGGGACATTCAACACTGAAGCTTTCTTT
CDR3 protein: CAWVGHGTFNTEAFF

D gene: TRBD2
V gene: TRBV7-2
clone size: .
J gene: TRBJ2-2
CDR3 DNA: TGTGCCAGCCAGCGGGATCCCACCGGGGAGCTGTTTTTT
CDR3 protein: CASQRDPTGELFF

D gene: .
V gene: TRBV7-3
clone size: .
J gene: TRBJ2-6
CDR3 DNA: TGTGCCAGCAGCATCAAAGGGGTCTCTGGGGCCAACGTCCTGACTTTC
CDR3 protein: CASSIKGVSGANVLTF

D gene: .
V gene: TRBV9
clone size: .
J gene: TRBJ2-7
CDR3 DNA: TGTGCCAGCAGCGCGGGCGGGACTCCATTCGAGCAGTACTTC
CDR3 protein: CASSAGGTPFEQYF